This T cell receptor (beta chain) was documented in a study of blood T cell repertoires in COVID-19. Looking at the study overall: Acute and convalescent COVID-19 specimens originated in the United States, Italy and Spain.

This CDR3 spans 14 amino acids. V was shortened by 1 base and J by 10 bases, with 16 bases between the two germline ends. Germline CDR1 is SGHVS and CDR2 is FQNEAQ. The data were produced by immunoSEQ multiplex PCR, yet TCRdb's version contains in-frame clones alone and is incomplete. The sample lists around 120,000 clones, 75% to 90% seen once, with under 2.5% in the top ten. The receptor's source is a man aged 30 to 39 with acute or convalescent COVID-19. The chain links TRBV7-8 to TRBJ1-2; TRBD1 might be the D (6 bases). The sequencing sample was made of peripheral blood. DNA for the CDR3: TGTGCCAGCAGCTTAGAAACAGGGTTGGGGTCCTACACCTTC. Its protein is CASSLETGLGSYTF.